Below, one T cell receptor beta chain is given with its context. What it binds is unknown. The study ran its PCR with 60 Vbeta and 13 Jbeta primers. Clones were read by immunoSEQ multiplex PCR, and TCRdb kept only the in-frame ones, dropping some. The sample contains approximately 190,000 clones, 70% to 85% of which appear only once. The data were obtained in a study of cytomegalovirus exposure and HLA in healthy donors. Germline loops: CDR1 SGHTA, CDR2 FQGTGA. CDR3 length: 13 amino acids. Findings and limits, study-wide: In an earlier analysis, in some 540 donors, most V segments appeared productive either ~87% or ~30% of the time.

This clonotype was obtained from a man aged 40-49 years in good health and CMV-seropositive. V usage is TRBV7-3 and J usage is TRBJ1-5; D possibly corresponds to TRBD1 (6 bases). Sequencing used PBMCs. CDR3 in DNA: TGTGACCGGGGGGCCGGTAGCAATCAGCCCCAGCATTTT. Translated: CDRGAGSNQPQHF.